This T cell receptor beta chain was obtained from a study of blood T cell repertoires in COVID-19. Using immunoSEQ multiplex PCR, the repertoire was profiled, and TCRdb retains in-frame clones only, with some absent. The data show roughly 160,000 clones, 74% seen once. The CDR3 contains 15 residues. Germline V CDR1 and CDR2: LGHDT, YNNKEL (reference sequence). V lost 1 base, J lost 4 bases, and 11 bases lay in between. The source is an elderly woman with acute or convalescent COVID-19. Sequencing was performed on peripheral blood. The V call is TRBV3-1 (or the pseudogene TRBV3-2), the J call TRBJ1-3; D is ambiguous. The CDR3: CASSQGAGSGNTIYF. CDR3 DNA sequence: TGTGCCAGCAGCCAAGGGGCGGGGTCCGGAAACACCATATATTTT.